The 25 T cell receptor beta chains below all came from one sample that was sequenced in a study of CD8 T cells in Susac syndrome. Random hexamers were used to reverse transcribe an amount of roughly 0.5 to 1 ug RNA. Via MiXCR, TCRdb re-called the immunoSEQ multiplex PCR reads, giving one row per CDR3 protein. In the table there are 120,000 or so distinct CDR3 sequences, around 94% of which are singletons. Sequenced material: CD4+ T cells from PBMCs. The receptors stem from a human donor with multiple sclerosis.

The J gene is TRBJ2-1, the V gene TRBV5-4; TRBD1 aligns across 7 bases. The germline gives CDR1 SGHNT, CDR2 YYREEE (reference sequence). J was trimmed by 8 bases and V by 5 bases; bases with no gene match: 7. CDR3 size: 13 residues. The CDR3 DNA is TGTGCCAGCAGTAGACAGGGTTCGGATGAGCAGTTCTTC. Its protein product is CASSRQGSDEQFF.

The rearrangement joins TRBV20-1 to TRBJ2-1; D is ambiguous. The germline V gene encodes CDR1 DFQATT and CDR2 SNEGSKA (reference sequence). The CDR3 has 16 residues. V shed 3 bases and J shed 0 bases, with 15 bases lying between them. In DNA form, the CDR3 reads TGCAGTGCTAGTGAGACCTGGGGAAGCTCCTACAATGAGCAGTTCTTC. The encoded protein is CSASETWGSSYNEQFF.

This sequence joins TRBV6-5 and TRBJ1-1; perhaps TRBD1 as D (5 bases). Germline CDR1 MNHEY, CDR2 SVGAGI. This CDR3 spans 13 amino acids. V was shortened by 4 bases and J by 2 bases, with 8 bases between the two germline ends. The CDR3 DNA reads as TGTGCCAGCAGTTCGGGACCAAACACTGAAGCTTTCTTT. It specifies CASSSGPNTEAFF.

The table lists this clonotype with a count of one. The V gene is TRBV7-3, the J gene TRBJ2-6; 9 bases fit TRBD1. V was pared by 5 bases and J by 1 base, with 6 bases of the junction left unmatched. This CDR3 is 17 amino acids long. Per germline, CDR1 SGHTA and CDR2 FQGTGA. This CDR3 reads CASSARTGVSGANVLTF. The CDR3, as DNA: TGTGCCAGCAGCGCCCGGACAGGGGTTTCTGGGGCCAACGTCCTGACTTTC.

This chain joins TRBV5-1 and TRBJ1-5; D is possibly TRBD1 (5 bases). Germline lookup yields CDR1 SGHRS and CDR2 YFSETQ. The V gene lost 0 bases and the J gene lost 11 bases, with 15 bases spanning the gap. The CDR3 sequence is 14 residues long. In nucleotides, the CDR3 is TGCGCCAGCAGCTTGGAGCCAGGGCATGAGTCCCAGCATTTT. Translating gives CASSLEPGHESQHF.

The rearrangement joins TRBV6-5 to TRBJ2-7; D is possibly TRBD2 (6 bases). V lost 0 bases and J lost 2, with 14 bases in between. CDR1 MNHEY and CDR2 SVGAGI come from the germline V gene. The CDR3 loop spans 16 amino acids. In DNA, the CDR3 is TGTGCCAGCAGTTACTCGAAACGGACGGGGGCCTACGAGCAGTACTTC. It encodes CASSYSKRTGAYEQYF.

The CDR3 region is CASSPSTGRQQETQYF. The DNA for the CDR3 is TGCGCCAGCAGCCCCTCAACGGGCAGGCAACAAGAGACCCAGTACTTC. V usage is TRBV5-1 and J usage is TRBJ2-5; D call uncertain. Germline CDR1 is SGHRS and CDR2 is YFSETQ. The CDR3 totals 16 residues. The V end lost 4 bases, the J end lost 2 bases, and 18 bases lay between the germline ends.

The chain joins TRBV20-1 to TRBJ1-5, with D unresolved. Trimming stripped 3 bases from V and 2 bases from J, with 11 bases between. CDR1 DFQATT and CDR2 SNEGSKA come from the germline V gene (reference sequence). The CDR3 is 14 amino acids. The CDR3 protein is CSASNGQGNQPQHF. CDR3 bases: TGCAGTGCTAGTAACGGTCAGGGCAATCAGCCCCAGCATTTT.

The rearrangement links TRBV7-8 to TRBJ2-3; 7 nucleotides align to TRBD2. The germline CDR1 and CDR2 sequences are SGHVS and FQNEAQ. The CDR3 covers 15 residues. With V trimmed by 5 bases and J by 2 bases, 7 bases remained unmatched. CDR3: CASSPRELDTDTQYF. In DNA, the CDR3 is TGTGCCAGCAGCCCGCGGGAGCTCGACACAGATACGCAGTATTTT.

As DNA, the CDR3 is TGCGCCAGCAGCGTATCCCAGGGGGCTGCTGGGGCCAACGTCCTGACTTTC. Residues: CASSVSQGAAGANVLTF. This chain uses TRBV5-1 with TRBJ2-6; 8 bases match TRBD1. This CDR3 has 17 amino acids. Germline V gives CDR1 SGHRS, CDR2 YFSETQ. The V and J ends lost 4 bases and 2 bases, in that order; junction bases with no gene match: 8.

The sample holds a few counts of this clonotype. This chain connects TRBV9 to TRBJ2-5, with 9 bases that match TRBD2. The CDR3 contains 16 residues. Per the germline V gene, CDR1 is SGDLS and CDR2 is YYNGEE. V lost 1 base and J lost 5; bases outside the gene matches: 9. As DNA, the CDR3 is TGTGCCAGCAGCGTATCCTCAGCGGGGGGCTGGGAGACCCAGTACTTC. Protein: CASSVSSAGGWETQYF.

The rearrangement links TRBV6-6 to TRBJ2-2; possibly TRBD2 for D (5 bases). The CDR3 covers 14 residues. Trimming took 8 bases from V and 6 from J, leaving 16 bases between them. Per the germline V gene, CDR1 is MNHNY and CDR2 is SVGAGI (reference sequence). CDR3 sequence: CASGNLDGAGELFF. For the CDR3, the DNA is TGTGCCAGCGGAAACCTCGACGGGGCCGGGGAGCTGTTTTTT.

The chain is built from TRBV5-1 and TRBJ1-1, with 7 bases identical to TRBD1. The CDR3 is 14 amino acids. The V gene's germline CDR1 is SGHRS and CDR2 YFSETQ. V lost 0 bases, J lost 5 bases, and 4 bases stayed unmatched. In nucleotides, the CDR3 is TGCGCCAGCAGCTTGGCCAGGGGGAGGACTGAAGCTTTCTTT. Amino acid sequence: CASSLARGRTEAFF.

The V and J genes are TRBV5-6 and TRBJ1-1; D is undetermined. Germline V CDR1 and CDR2: SGHDT, YYEEEE. The CDR3 contains 15 residues. Trimming left V 1 base short and J 1 base short, with 11 bases between. The CDR3 nucleotides read TGTGCCAGCAGCTTGAATCGGCTGCAGAACACTGAAGCTTTCTTT. Translating it yields CASSLNRLQNTEAFF. Supplemented by reference TRBV5-6 and TRBJ1-1, the full variable domain reads DAGVTQSPTHLIKTRGQQVTLRCSPKSGHDTVSWYQQALGQGPQFIFQYYEEEERQRGNFPDRFSGHQFPNYSSELNVNALLLGDSALYLCASSLNRLQNTEAFFGQGTRLTVV.

The sample holds one count of this clonotype. The J gene is TRBJ1-1, the V gene TRBV6-1, with D unclear. This CDR3 comprises 14 residues. Deletions cut 7 bases from V and 1 base from J, with 13 bases between. The germline gives CDR1 MNHNS, CDR2 SASEGT. The CDR3 loop reads CASTPRSRNTEAFF. The CDR3 coding sequence is TGTGCCAGCACCCCCCGGTCACGGAACACTGAAGCTTTCTTT.

V gene TRBV7-3 combines with J gene TRBJ2-1, with unresolved D. The CDR3 length is 15 residues. Trimming stripped 3 bases from V and 6 bases from J, with 15 bases between. Germline CDR1 SGHTA, CDR2 FQGTGA. CDR3 residues: CASSFSVASINEQFF. CDR3 DNA sequence: TGTGCCAGCAGCTTTAGTGTCGCCTCAATCAATGAGCAGTTCTTC.

The chain employs TRBV25-1 and TRBJ2-6; possibly TRBD2 for D (6 bases). This CDR3 region has 16 residues. Between the trimmed V and J ends, which lost 6 bases and 4 bases, there was a span of 16 bases. Germline lookup yields CDR1 MGHDK and CDR2 SYGVNS. CDR3 residues: CASRASGGNGANVLTF. In nucleotides, the CDR3 is TGTGCCAGCAGAGCCTCGGGCGGGAACGGGGCCAACGTCCTGACTTTC.

This chain uses TRBV7-8 with TRBJ1-1; no clear D gene. This CDR3 comprises 14 residues. The germline CDR1 and CDR2 sequences are SGHVS and FQNEAQ. The germline V and J ends were trimmed by 0 bases and 8 bases, with 13 bases remaining between them. This CDR3 reads CASSLALSGMEAFF. Here the CDR3 DNA reads TGTGCCAGCAGCTTAGCGCTTTCTGGGATGGAAGCTTTCTTT.

The genes are TRBV10-3 and TRBJ1-1; a weak D match, TRBD1 (6 bases). V was trimmed by 5 bases and J by 3 bases, leaving 13 bases between them. The length of the CDR3 is 14 residues. Germline values: CDR1 ENHRY, CDR2 SYGVKD. The CDR3 DNA reads as TGTGCCATCAGTCCCAGGGGAGAGGACACTGAAGCTTTCTTT. Protein: CAISPRGEDTEAFF.

The chain couples TRBV5-1 to TRBJ2-3; D gene ambiguous. The V gene's germline CDR1 is SGHRS and CDR2 YFSETQ. V gave up 0 bases and J gave up 1 base, with 9 bases separating them. The CDR3 contains 15 residues. The CDR3 protein is CASSLVEGGTDTQYF. The CDR3 nucleotides read TGCGCCAGCAGCTTGGTTGAAGGAGGCACAGATACGCAGTATTTT.

This CDR3 reads CASSYGRGYNEQFF. Written as DNA, the CDR3 is TGTGCCAGCAGTTACGGCAGGGGCTACAATGAGCAGTTCTTC. The chain couples TRBV6-2 or TRBV6-3 to TRBJ2-1; tentative D call: TRBD1 (6 bases). The V end was cut by 2 bases, the J end by 3 bases, with 8 bases between. The CDR3 sequence is 14 residues long. Germline CDR1 MNHEY, CDR2 SVGEGT.

The V and J genes are TRBV4-2 and TRBJ1-5; D remains unclear. This CDR3 has 15 amino acids. The germline CDR1 and CDR2 sequences are LGHNA and YNFKEQ. V was cut by 1 base and J by 5 bases, with 12 bases left in between. The CDR3 here is CASSQGDGEDQPQHF. In DNA form, the CDR3 reads TGTGCCAGCAGCCAAGGCGACGGTGAGGATCAGCCCCAGCATTTT.

J is TRBJ1-2 and V is TRBV7-2; D remains unclear. Trimming left V 5 bases short and J 3 bases short, with 10 bases between. Germline V CDR1 and CDR2: SGHTA, FQGNSA. There are 13 residues in the CDR3. The CDR3 is CASSPGSYYGYTF. The CDR3 DNA follows: TGTGCCAGCAGCCCCGGGTCCTACTATGGCTACACCTTC.

The chain couples TRBV19 to TRBJ1-2; the D gene is possibly TRBD1 (6 bases). The germline V gene has CDR1 LNHDA and CDR2 SQIVND (reference sequence). This CDR3 has 16 amino acids. V was trimmed by 4 bases and J by 0 bases, leaving 15 bases between them. CDR3 region: CASSTRDKGANYGYTF. DNA of the CDR3: TGTGCCAGTAGTACCCGGGACAAAGGAGCTAACTATGGCTACACCTTC.

The chain combines TRBV10-3 with TRBJ1-1; TRBD1 matches 7 bases. This CDR3 comprises 14 residues. The trim removed 4 bases at V and 5 bases at J, leaving 7 bases unmatched. Germline-derived CDR1 and CDR2 are ENHRY and SYGVKD. The CDR3 nucleotides read TGTGCCATCAGTGGGGGACAGTTGGAAACTGAAGCTTTCTTT. Translated: CAISGGQLETEAFF.